This entry lists 20 T cell receptor beta chains sequenced from one sample in a study of lymphopenia after photon versus proton radiotherapy. Libraries were prepared by immunoSEQ multiplex PCR; TCRdb keeps only in-frame clonotypes and omits some of them. The sample carries 30,000 to 45,000 clones, 80% to 95% recorded once. This specimen was peripheral blood, taken from a patient treated with photon-based radiotherapy. The receptor set was obtained from a man between 60 and 75 years old with cholangiocarcinoma.

This chain links TRBV7-9 with TRBJ2-7; no firm D call. Germline V lookup: CDR1 SEHNR, CDR2 FQNEAQ (reference sequence). The CDR3 consists of 14 residues. V was shortened by 3 bases and J by 4 bases, with 13 bases between the two germline ends. The CDR3: CASSFSPENYEQYF. CDR3 coding DNA: TGTGCCAGCAGCTTCTCACCAGAGAATTACGAGCAGTACTTC.

The chain joins TRBV5-1 to TRBJ1-1, with D possibly being TRBD1 (6 bases). The germline CDR1 and CDR2 sequences are SGHRS and YFSETQ. Between the trimmed V and J ends, which lost 3 bases and 0 bases, there was a span of 18 bases. The CDR3 consists of 17 residues. CDR3 protein: CASSYPSGTNVNTEAFF. The CDR3 DNA is TGCGCCAGCAGCTACCCTTCCGGGACAAATGTGAACACTGAAGCTTTCTTT. Together with reference TRBV5-1 and TRBJ1-1, the CDR3 gives the full variable domain: KAGVTQTPRYLIKTRGQQVTLSCSPISGHRSVSWYQQTPGQGLQFLFEYFSETQRNKGNFPGRFSGRQFSNSRSEMNVSTLELGDSALYLCASSYPSGTNVNTEAFFGQGTRLTVV.

The chain carries TRBV28 and TRBJ2-3, with D unresolved. CDR1 MDHEN and CDR2 SYDVKM come from the germline V gene. CDR3 length: 15 residues. Trimming cost V 1 base and J 2 bases, with 10 bases left between them. Written as DNA, the CDR3 is TGTGCCAGCAGTTTATACGGTCAGAACACAGATACGCAGTATTTT. Residues: CASSLYGQNTDTQYF.

The V and J genes are TRBV6-5 and TRBJ2-7, with no clear D. The CDR3 has 12 residues. The germline CDR1 and CDR2 sequences are MNHEY and SVGAGI. Trimming cost V 6 bases and J 5 bases, with 11 bases left between them. The DNA of the CDR3 is TGTGCCAGCAGCCCCGCGTGGGACGAGCAGTACTTC. Residues: CASSPAWDEQYF.

The rearrangement links TRBV5-8 to TRBJ2-2; D might be TRBD1 (5 bases). V was shortened by 5 bases and J by 4 bases, with 12 bases between the two germline ends. Germline V gene lookup returns CDR1 SGHTS and CDR2 YDEGEE. CDR3 length: 14 residues. CDR3 residues: CASRSARATGELFF. The CDR3, as DNA: TGTGCCAGCAGATCGGCCAGGGCCACCGGGGAGCTGTTTTTT.

V and J are TRBV4-1 and TRBJ1-1, with a tentative D call TRBD1 (6 bases). V lost 3 bases to trimming and J lost 1 base, with 18 bases between them. CDR3 size: 17 residues. Germline values: CDR1 MGHRA, CDR2 YSYEKL. This chain's CDR3 is CASSHSLMGGANTEAFF. The CDR3 nucleotides read TGCGCCAGCAGCCACTCATTAATGGGGGGGGCGAACACTGAAGCTTTCTTT.

This chain connects TRBV5-6 to TRBJ1-4; D remains ambiguous. The length of the CDR3 is 16 residues. Trimming took 0 bases from V and 3 from J, leaving 12 bases between them. The germline V gene has CDR1 SGHDT and CDR2 YYEEEE. CDR3 amino acids: CASSLVSGSANEKLFF. CDR3 bases: TGTGCCAGCAGCTTGGTGTCAGGATCGGCTAATGAAAAACTGTTTTTT.

J is TRBJ2-3 and V is TRBV7-9; the match to TRBD1 covers 10 bases. CDR3 size: 16 residues. V shed 4 bases, J shed 4 bases, and the junction held 8 bases outside the gene matches. From germline, CDR1 is SEHNR and CDR2 FQNEAQ (reference sequence). In nucleotides, the CDR3 is TGTGCCAGCAGCTCCGGGACAGGGGATGTCGCAGATACGCAGTATTTT. Its protein is CASSSGTGDVADTQYF. The full variable domain, rest sourced from reference TRBV7-9 and TRBJ2-3, is DTGVSQNPRHKITKRGQNVTFRCDPISEHNRLYWYRQTLGQGPEFLTYFQNEAQLEKSRLLSDRFSAERPKGSFSTLEIQRTEQGDSAMYLCASSSGTGDVADTQYFGPGTRLTVL.

The chain is built from TRBV10-3 and TRBJ2-3, with D possibly TRBD2 on 5 matching bases. This CDR3 contains 12 residues. V lost 6 bases, J lost 3 bases, and 7 bases lay in between. Germline V gene sequence: CDR1 ENHRY, CDR2 SYGVKD. CDR3 nucleotides: TGTGCCATCAGGGACTCGACAGATACGCAGTATTTT. It encodes CAIRDSTDTQYF.

The chain couples TRBV19 to TRBJ1-4; D uncertain. CDR1 is LNHDA, CDR2 SQIVND, per germline (reference sequence). V shed 5 bases and J shed 10 bases, with 23 bases lying between them. The CDR3 runs to 16 residues. The CDR3: CASSVLPDITEGKLFF. CDR3 coding DNA: TGTGCCAGTAGTGTGCTGCCCGACATTACTGAAGGAAAACTGTTTTTT.

V gene TRBV2 combines with J gene TRBJ2-3; 9 bases line up with TRBD2. Germline CDR1 SNHLY, CDR2 FYNNEI. The CDR3 has 15 amino acids. The ends lost 8 bases at V and 2 bases at J; junction bases unmatched: 8. CDR3 DNA sequence: TGTGCCAGCTCCGGGACTAGCAGATACACAGATACGCAGTATTTT. Protein sequence: CASSGTSRYTDTQYF.

This chain links TRBV5-6 with TRBJ1-5; D remains ambiguous. The length of the CDR3 is 16 residues. The V gene lost 3 bases and the J gene lost 1 base, with 14 bases spanning the gap. CDR1 is SGHDT, CDR2 YYEEEE, per germline. Here the CDR3 DNA reads TGTGCCAGCAGCTCGGTCGGGGATTCAAGCAATCAGCCCCAGCATTTT. This encodes CASSSVGDSSNQPQHF.

This sequence joins TRBV5-1 and TRBJ2-1; 7 bases match TRBD2. The CDR3 loop spans 14 amino acids. V shed 1 base, J shed 8 bases, and the junction held 6 bases outside the gene matches. Germline assignment: CDR1 SGHRS and CDR2 YFSETQ. The CDR3 reads CASSLWRERDEQFF. The CDR3 DNA reads as TGCGCCAGCAGCTTGTGGCGGGAGAGGGATGAGCAGTTCTTC.

DNA for the CDR3: TGTGCCAGCAGCTCGCGTTTAGGGACAGGGGGCTTGTACACTGAAGCTTTCTTT. The encoded protein is CASSSRLGTGGLYTEAFF. The chain has TRBV11-3 and TRBJ1-1; 12 positions agree with TRBD1. This CDR3 is 18 amino acids long. The ends lost 4 bases at V and 3 bases at J; junction bases unmatched: 12. Germline CDR1 reads SGHNT; CDR2 reads YENEEA.

This clone was recorded only once. V gene TRBV18 combines with J gene TRBJ1-2; TRBD1 might be the D (6 bases). This CDR3 contains 13 residues. Trimming left V 6 bases short and J 0 bases short, with 8 bases between. Germline CDR1 and CDR2: KGHSH and LQKENI. The CDR3 protein is CASSRTANYGYTF. The CDR3 nucleotides read TGTGCCAGCTCCCGGACAGCTAACTATGGCTACACCTTC.

The J gene is TRBJ2-5, the V gene TRBV10-1, with 7 positions matching TRBD1. This CDR3 spans 15 amino acids. The trim removed 1 base at V and 5 bases at J, leaving 7 bases unmatched. Germline-derived CDR1 and CDR2 are WNHNN and SYGVQD (reference sequence). CDR3 nucleotide sequence: TGCGCCAGCAGTGAGTTCCGACAGGGTCTGGAGACCCAGTACTTC. Translating gives CASSEFRQGLETQYF.

Regarding this clone: An end of the junction differs from the germline gene, which may be a read error. The chain recombines TRBV7-6 with TRBJ2-7; D uncertain. The CDR3 spans 11 residues. Germline CDR1 SGHVS, CDR2 FNYEAQ. CDR3 nucleotide sequence: TGTGCCAGCAGCATAGCTGAAGAGCAGTACTTC. Residues: CASSIAEEQYF.

In this sample, this clone turned up a few times. CDR3: CASSRARGQGNYGYTF. CDR3 DNA: TGTGCCAGCAGTCGGGCCCGAGGACAGGGGAACTATGGCTACACCTTC. This chain joins TRBV2 and TRBJ1-2; TRBD1 aligns across 9 bases. Germline values: CDR1 SNHLY, CDR2 FYNNEI. This CDR3 region has 16 residues. V was pared by 5 bases and J by 2 bases, with 9 bases of the junction left unmatched.

The table lists this clone with a count of one. The CDR3 spells CASSTDLLNTGELFF. CDR3 bases: TGTGCCAGCAGTACGGACCTCCTGAACACCGGGGAGCTGTTTTTT. This sequence joins TRBV6-1 and TRBJ2-2; no clear D. The CDR3 contains 15 residues. Trimming removed 5 bases at V and 1 base at J, with 11 bases between. CDR1 is MNHNS, CDR2 SASEGT, per germline.

This rearrangement joins TRBV6-5 to TRBJ2-5; D not certain. The CDR3 spans 11 residues. Per germline, CDR1 MNHEY and CDR2 SVGAGI. Trimming pared 9 bases from V and 4 bases from J, leaving 9 bases between. This CDR3 reads CASQTRETQYF. CDR3 bases: TGTGCCAGTCAAACAAGAGAGACCCAGTACTTC.